These 2 T cell receptor beta chains originate from one sample sequenced in a study of T cell changes during pregnancy in multiple sclerosis. The method was immunoSEQ multiplex PCR; TCRdb's version includes in-frame clones alone and lacks a portion of them. The table records tens of thousands of clones, 75% to 95% of them present only once. The sample consisted of CD4+ T cells from peripheral blood mononuclear cells, taken in the second trimester of pregnancy. Receptor source: a female donor with multiple sclerosis, enrolled in a pregnancy study.

This rearrangement joins TRBV7-2 to TRBJ2-7, with a tentative D call TRBD1 (6 bases). The germline V gene encodes CDR1 SGHTA and CDR2 FQGNSA. CDR3 length: 15 residues. V lost 5 bases to trimming and J lost 6 bases, with 20 bases between them. The CDR3 coding sequence is TGTGCCAGCAGCCCGTCCGGGACACTAACTTCCGAGCAGTACTTC. It yields the protein CASSPSGTLTSEQYF.

The gene calls are TRBV18 and TRBJ2-7; perhaps TRBD2 as D (6 bases). Trimming took off 1 base at V and 5 bases at J, with 12 bases between the two ends. The CDR3 covers 14 residues. Germline V gene lookup returns CDR1 KGHSH and CDR2 LQKENI. DNA for the CDR3: TGTGCCAGCTCACCACGATTGTCGGGGGACGAGCAGTACTTC. Protein product: CASSPRLSGDEQYF.